What follows describes a single T cell receptor beta chain. TCRdb analysed the 5' RACE reads with MiXCR anew, one entry per CDR3 protein. This sample has 35,000 to 50,000 distinct CDR3 sequences, with about 30% found just once. Trimming stripped 2 bases from V and 6 bases from J, with 13 bases between. This CDR3 contains 14 residues. V and J are TRBV12-3 or TRBV12-4 and TRBJ1-2; perhaps TRBD1 as D (6 bases). The sequence was obtained from a female donor with breast cancer. Sequencing was carried out using tumor-infiltrating memory CD4+ T cells sorted from the breast tumor. The sample's subset: memory CD4+ T cells, CD4+CD45RO+CD25-. The CDR3 here is CASSLSGAGDGYTF. Written as DNA, the CDR3 is TGTGCCAGCAGTTTATCAGGGGCCGGGGATGGCTACACCTTC.